Each of the 24 T cell receptor beta chains below was sequenced from the same sample in a study of blood T cell repertoires in COVID-19. Here immunoSEQ multiplex PCR was the method, and the copy in TCRdb shows in-frame clones only, minus some. The sample gives over 120,000 clones, 75% to 85% of which show up once; around 9.6% is in the top ten. The sample comprised peripheral blood. The receptors derive from a man between 60 and 75 years old with active or convalescent COVID-19.

The rearrangement uses TRBV10-1 and TRBJ2-1; TRBD1 is a possible D gene (5 bases). The CDR3 consists of 15 residues. Germline V gives CDR1 WNHNN, CDR2 SYGVQD (reference sequence). The germline V and J ends were trimmed by 1 base and 8 bases, with 15 bases remaining between them. For the CDR3, the DNA is TGCGCCAGCAGTGAGTTCCTCAGGGCAAGGGATGAGCAGTTCTTC. This sequence encodes CASSEFLRARDEQFF.

This clone has only one observation. The chain recombines TRBV11-3 with TRBJ2-5; D possibly corresponds to TRBD1 (6 bases). Trimming shortened V by 1 base and J by 3 bases, and 12 bases separated the two germline ends. The CDR3 runs 15 residues. The V gene's germline CDR1 is SGHNT and CDR2 YENEEA. The CDR3 is CASSLVGAGEETQYF. In DNA form, the CDR3 reads TGTGCCAGCAGCTTAGTTGGGGCAGGGGAAGAGACCCAGTACTTC.

The gene calls are TRBV19 and TRBJ2-2; 8 bases line up with TRBD1. Germline trimming cut 6 bases from V and 6 bases from J; bases unmatched to any gene: 12. The germline V gene encodes CDR1 LNHDA and CDR2 SQIVND (reference sequence). This CDR3 contains 16 residues. CDR3 coding DNA: TGTGCCAGTAGGATAACCGGGACAGGCTCCTCCGGGGAGCTGTTTTTT. The encoded protein is CASRITGTGSSGELFF.

J is TRBJ2-7 and V is TRBV6-5; tentatively, D is TRBD1 (6 bases). V was pared by 6 bases and J by 3 bases, with 15 bases between. The CDR3 runs 14 residues. Germline CDR1 reads MNHEY; CDR2 reads SVGAGI. The CDR3 protein is CASSKGHPNYEQYV. In DNA form, the CDR3 reads TGTGCCAGCAGCAAGGGACACCCGAACTACGAGCAGTACGTC.

The chain uses TRBV7-9 and TRBJ2-7, with 9 bases lining up with TRBD1. This CDR3 is built from 13 residues. V dropped 4 bases and J dropped 3; count of bases not matched to a gene: 1. Germline V gives CDR1 SEHNR, CDR2 FQNEAQ (reference sequence). The CDR3 region has the DNA TGTGCCAGCAGCTGGGGACAGGGCTACGAGCAGTACTTC. It yields the protein CASSWGQGYEQYF.

V gene TRBV5-1 combines with J gene TRBJ1-4; 8 nucleotides agree with TRBD1. CDR3 length: 14 amino acids. The germline V gene has CDR1 SGHRS and CDR2 YFSETQ. The ends lost 5 bases at V and 7 bases at J; junction bases unmatched: 7. CDR3 residues: CASRFGQGPEKLFF. DNA for the CDR3: TGCGCCAGCAGGTTCGGACAGGGCCCTGAAAAACTGTTTTTT.

J is TRBJ2-2 and V is TRBV5-1, with D perhaps TRBD1 (5 bases). Trimming took off 5 bases at V and 4 bases at J, with 12 bases between the two ends. Germline-derived CDR1 and CDR2 are SGHRS and YFSETQ. The CDR3 contains 14 residues. This chain's CDR3 is CASRTAIPTGELFF. The CDR3 coding sequence is TGCGCCAGCAGGACAGCAATTCCCACCGGGGAGCTGTTTTTT.

The chain couples TRBV27 to TRBJ2-1; 12 positions match TRBD2. Germline-derived CDR1 and CDR2 are MNHEY and SMNVEV (reference sequence). V lost 2 bases to trimming and J lost 4 bases; unmatched junction nucleotides: 0. This CDR3 has 15 amino acids. CDR3 protein: CASSLGTSGYNEQFF. CDR3 coding DNA: TGTGCCAGCAGTTTAGGGACTAGCGGGTACAATGAGCAGTTCTTC.

This clone was seen a few times. The chain carries TRBV30 and TRBJ1-1, with D possibly matching TRBD1 (6 bases). This CDR3 has 11 residues. Between the trimmed V and J ends, which lost 3 bases and 11 bases, there was a span of 13 bases. From germline, CDR1 is GTSNPN and CDR2 SVGIG (reference sequence). CDR3 loop: CAWSQGTTAFF. The CDR3 bases are TGTGCCTGGAGCCAGGGGACGACGGCTTTCTTT.

The rearrangement links TRBV29-1 to TRBJ1-4, with D possibly being TRBD1 (5 bases). V shed 7 bases and J shed 5 bases, with 14 bases lying between them. This CDR3 is 13 amino acids long. Germline-derived CDR1 and CDR2 are SQVTM and ANQGSEA. CDR3 nucleotides: TGCAGCGCCGGTGACAGACAGAATGAAAAACTGTTTTTT. It specifies CSAGDRQNEKLFF.

V is TRBV2 and J is TRBJ1-4; maybe TRBD1 (5 bases). The CDR3 is 14 amino acids. With 3 bases removed from V and 5 bases from J, the gap between germline ends came to 10 bases. Germline CDR1 and CDR2: SNHLY and FYNNEI. The CDR3 DNA reads as TGTGCCAGCAGTGATAACAGGATAAATGAAAAACTGTTTTTT. Its translation is CASSDNRINEKLFF.

This sequence joins TRBV6-5 and TRBJ1-5; D is possibly TRBD1 (6 bases). The CDR3 is 15 amino acids. The V gene lost 5 bases and the J gene lost 3 bases, with 14 bases spanning the gap. In germline, CDR1 is MNHEY, CDR2 SVGAGI. The DNA of the CDR3 is TGTGCCAGCAGTATAGGTACAGGGAACAATCAGCCCCAGCATTTT. It specifies CASSIGTGNNQPQHF.

The chain carries TRBV6-5 and TRBJ1-1, with D unresolved. V dropped 5 bases and J dropped 5 bases, with 12 bases sitting between them. This CDR3 comprises 13 residues. The germline CDR1 and CDR2 sequences are MNHEY and SVGAGI. CDR3 amino acids: CASSPPVRTEAFF. The CDR3 DNA is TGTGCCAGCAGTCCCCCGGTTAGAACTGAAGCTTTCTTT.

Remarks on this clone: Other nucleotide sequences from this sample produce the same CDR3. This chain connects TRBV6-5 to TRBJ1-2; D call uncertain. The germline V gene has CDR1 MNHEY and CDR2 SVGAGI. The CDR3 runs to 14 residues. Between the trimmed V and J ends, which lost 0 bases and 4 bases, there was a span of 9 bases. The CDR3 DNA is TGTGCCAGCAGTTACTCGGCGGGAGGCTATGGCTACACCTTC. Protein: CASSYSAGGYGYTF.

This clone came up once. The chain couples TRBV6-1 to TRBJ2-7; 9 positions match TRBD2. This CDR3 has 16 amino acids. Germline lookup yields CDR1 MNHNS and CDR2 SASEGT. Losses at the gene ends were 4 bases for V and 4 bases for J; bases not matched to a gene: 11. CDR3 bases: TGTGCCAGCAGTGCCGCGGGGGGGCCGGTGTCGTACGAGCAGTACTTC. It is translated as CASSAAGGPVSYEQYF.

The chain recombines TRBV7-2 with TRBJ2-1, with 11 bases matching TRBD2. Germline assignment: CDR1 SGHTA and CDR2 FQGNSA. J was trimmed by 3 bases and V by 0 bases; bases with no gene match: 1. There are 16 residues in the CDR3. The CDR3 spells CASSLAGTSGYNEQFF. The CDR3 DNA follows: TGTGCCAGCAGCTTAGCAGGGACTAGCGGCTACAATGAGCAGTTCTTC.

This chain connects TRBV3-1 (or the pseudogene TRBV3-2) to TRBJ1-4; 11 positions match TRBD1. CDR1 LGHDT and CDR2 YNNKEL come from the germline V gene (reference sequence). The CDR3 extends over 16 amino acids. The junction had 4 bases not matched to a gene; V was cut back by 0 bases and J by 7 bases. The CDR3 loop is CASSQDLGTGGEKLFF. The CDR3 nucleotides read TGTGCCAGCAGCCAAGATCTTGGGACAGGGGGTGAAAAACTGTTTTTT.

This clone showed up just a few times. The rearrangement joins TRBV24-1 to TRBJ2-2, with 8 bases aligning to TRBD2. Germline V gene data show CDR1 as KGHDR and CDR2 as SFDVKD. Trimming at V came to 1 base and at J to 0 bases, leaving 6 bases not matched to a gene. The CDR3 has 18 amino acids. The CDR3 is CATSDFFGRGANTGELFF. In nucleotides, the CDR3 is TGTGCCACCAGTGATTTCTTCGGGAGGGGAGCGAACACCGGGGAGCTGTTTTTT.

The rearrangement joins TRBV6-2 or TRBV6-3 to TRBJ2-5, with unresolved D. Between the trimmed V and J ends, which lost 5 bases and 2 bases, there was a span of 21 bases. The germline CDR1 and CDR2 sequences are MNHEY and SVGEGT. The CDR3 totals 17 residues. The CDR3 region has the DNA TGTGCCAGCAGTCTCTCTCGGGTTGCGCGCCCGCAAGAGACCCAGTACTTC. Its protein is CASSLSRVARPQETQYF.

V and J are TRBV11-3 and TRBJ2-1, with 9 bases lining up with TRBD1. This CDR3 is 17 amino acids long. The germline gives CDR1 SGHNT, CDR2 YENEEA. The J segment lost 7 bases and the V segment lost 5 bases, leaving 15 bases of the junction unmatched. The DNA for the CDR3 is TGTGCCAGCAGCGTGAGGCCCCGGGACAGGGACGAAAATGAGCAGTTCTTC. This translates into CASSVRPRDRDENEQFF.

The gene calls are TRBV24-1 and TRBJ2-7; 9 bases line up with TRBD1. Germline V gives CDR1 KGHDR, CDR2 SFDVKD. The CDR3 is 15 residues long. The V and J ends lost 2 bases and 2 bases, in that order; junction bases with no gene match: 3. In DNA, the CDR3 is TGTGCCACCAGTGATTGGGACAGGGCAACCTACGAGCAGTACTTC. It codes for CATSDWDRATYEQYF.

V is TRBV19 and J is TRBJ2-1, with D perhaps matching TRBD2 (6 bases). Trimming stripped 4 bases from V and 9 bases from J, with 16 bases between. Germline V gene lookup returns CDR1 LNHDA and CDR2 SQIVND (reference sequence). This CDR3 spans 14 amino acids. The CDR3 DNA sequence: TGTGCCAGTAGTACCCCCACCCGGGGGAGTGAGCAGTTCTTC. Protein product: CASSTPTRGSEQFF.

This clone appeared a few times. J is TRBJ2-7 and V is TRBV6-2 or TRBV6-3; D call uncertain. This CDR3 is built from 15 residues. V gave up 0 bases and J gave up 5 bases, with 14 bases separating them. CDR1 is MNHEY and CDR2 is SVGEGT in the germline V gene. The CDR3 protein is CASSYSGHMGNEQYV. The CDR3 DNA reads TGTGCCAGCAGTTACTCGGGTCATATGGGCAACGAGCAGTACGTC.

The chain carries TRBV11-3 and TRBJ2-2, with D hard to call. The CDR3 is 15 amino acids. CDR1 is SGHNT, CDR2 YENEEA, per germline. Trimming removed 0 bases at V and 0 bases at J, with 5 bases between. This CDR3 reads CASSLDGSNTGELFF. CDR3 DNA: TGTGCCAGCAGCTTAGACGGGTCGAACACCGGGGAGCTGTTTTTT.